These 16 T cell receptor beta chains came from one sample sequenced in a study of cytomegalovirus exposure and HLA in healthy donors. The PCR was carried out with 60 Vbeta primers and 13 Jbeta primers. Profiling relied on immunoSEQ multiplex PCR, and the TCRdb table lists in-frame clones only, not all of them. Counted here are around 150,000 clones, 66% occurring once; the ten biggest clones make up over 1.5%. The sequenced material came from PBMCs. These receptor sequences come from a human donor in good health.

The genes are TRBV7-9 and TRBJ2-7, with D possibly matching TRBD1 (5 bases). The length of the CDR3 is 13 residues. Trimming took off 5 bases at V and 3 bases at J, with 11 bases between the two ends. Germline V lookup: CDR1 SEHNR, CDR2 FQNEAQ (reference sequence). The CDR3 reads CASSDSQGYEQYF. For the CDR3, the DNA is TGTGCCAGCAGCGACTCCCAGGGCTACGAGCAGTACTTC.

The chain employs TRBV7-6 and TRBJ2-1; TRBD2 aligns across 7 bases. The CDR3 sequence is 17 residues long. V was pared by 4 bases and J by 3 bases, with 12 bases of the junction left unmatched. Germline V gene lookup returns CDR1 SGHVS and CDR2 FNYEAQ. The CDR3 nucleotides read TGTGCCAGCAGCTCTGTAGCTAGGCTAGCGGTCTACAATGAGCAGTTCTTC. Its translation is CASSSVARLAVYNEQFF.

The CDR3 loop reads CASSLGISGQGDYEQYF. The CDR3 DNA reads as TGTGCCAGCAGCTTGGGCATCTCGGGACAGGGGGACTACGAGCAGTACTTC. The chain joins TRBV5-6 to TRBJ2-7; 11 bases align to TRBD1. Germline-derived CDR1 and CDR2 are SGHDT and YYEEEE. The junction had 8 bases not matched to a gene; V was cut back by 0 bases and J by 3 bases. There are 17 residues in the CDR3.

The genes are TRBV4-2 and TRBJ1-2, with a possible D match to TRBD1 (6 bases). Germline V gene sequence: CDR1 LGHNA, CDR2 YNFKEQ. The V gene lost 4 bases and the J gene lost 5 bases, with 17 bases spanning the gap. The CDR3 extends over 15 amino acids. The DNA for the CDR3 is TGTGCCAGCAGCCGAGAAGCGGGACAACGTTATGGCTACACCTTC. It encodes CASSREAGQRYGYTF.

This chain connects TRBV5-1 to TRBJ1-2, with 7 bases fitting TRBD1. Germline V CDR1 and CDR2: SGHRS, YFSETQ. V was pared by 4 bases and J by 10 bases, with 13 bases of the junction left unmatched. The CDR3 runs 14 residues. The CDR3 spells CASSLGGQSNDYTF. CDR3 DNA: TGCGCCAGCAGCCTAGGGGGCCAGTCTAACGACTACACCTTC.

The J gene is TRBJ2-5, the V gene TRBV11-3; D may be TRBD1 (6 bases). CDR3 length equals 14 residues. The germline CDR1 and CDR2 sequences are SGHNT and YENEEA. V was shortened by 5 bases and J by 4 bases, with 14 bases between the two germline ends. The CDR3 DNA reads TGTGCCAGCAGCACCCGACAGGAAGCAGAGACCCAGTACTTC. Encoded protein: CASSTRQEAETQYF.

This clone has more than one count but fewer than ten. The genes are TRBV27 and TRBJ2-7; D perhaps matches TRBD1 (9 bases). V was shortened by 5 bases and J by 7 bases, with 18 bases between the two germline ends. The CDR3 contains 14 residues. The V gene's germline CDR1 is MNHEY and CDR2 SMNVEV (reference sequence). The CDR3 here is CASSTGTGTREQYF. CDR3 in DNA: TGTGCCAGCAGTACCGGGACAGGGACTAGGGAGCAGTACTTC.

V usage is TRBV19 and J usage is TRBJ2-7; possibly TRBD1 for D (6 bases). The CDR3 sequence is 15 residues long. Per the germline V gene, CDR1 is LNHDA and CDR2 is SQIVND (reference sequence). V lost 5 bases and J 3 bases, leaving 17 bases between the germline ends. DNA of the CDR3: TGTGCCAGTAGTCTCGTCGAGGGACACCTCTACGAGCAGTACTTC. Protein product: CASSLVEGHLYEQYF.

The chain has TRBV4-2 and TRBJ2-2, with 8 bases lining up with TRBD2. The CDR3 has 17 amino acids. The germline gives CDR1 LGHNA, CDR2 YNFKEQ. J gave up 2 bases and V 6 bases, and 11 bases lay outside the gene matches. This CDR3 reads CASSSAGGAGNTGELFF. The DNA of the CDR3 is TGTGCCAGCAGTTCGGCGGGGGGCGCGGGAAACACCGGGGAGCTGTTTTTT.

There are a few counts of this clone. A junction boundary mismatches the germline segment, possibly from a read error. Other DNA sequences in this specimen translate into the identical CDR3. This chain joins TRBV19 and TRBJ1-1; TRBD1 agrees at 8 bases. Germline V gene sequence: CDR1 LNHDA, CDR2 SQIVND (reference sequence). CDR3 size: 13 residues. CDR3 bases: TGTGCAAGTAGTAAACAGGGGGGCACTGAAGCTTTCTTT. Translated, it gives CASSKQGGTEAFF.

The J gene is TRBJ1-4, the V gene TRBV20-1; D is perhaps TRBD1 (5 bases). Germline values: CDR1 DFQATT, CDR2 SNEGSKA (reference sequence). Trimming stripped 7 bases from V and 5 bases from J, with 8 bases between. This CDR3 region has 11 residues. CDR3: CSVSGNEKLFF. CDR3 in DNA: TGCAGTGTATCAGGGAATGAAAAACTGTTTTTT.

The chain links TRBV5-6 to TRBJ2-3, with D maybe TRBD2 (5 bases). CDR3 size: 13 residues. Trimming removed 0 bases at V and 6 bases at J, with 8 bases between. The V gene's germline CDR1 is SGHDT and CDR2 YYEEEE. The CDR3 is CASSLGGEDTQYF. CDR3 nucleotides: TGTGCCAGCAGCTTGGGGGGAGAGGATACGCAGTATTTT.

There are a few counts of this clone. The chain carries TRBV6-4 and TRBJ2-1; 8 bases are a match to TRBD1. CDR3 length: 15 residues. V dropped 4 bases and J dropped 2; count of bases not matched to a gene: 4. Per germline, CDR1 MRHNA and CDR2 SNTAGT. CDR3 amino acids: CASSAGQGPYNEQFF. The CDR3 nucleotides are TGTGCCAGCAGTGCCGGACAGGGCCCCTACAATGAGCAGTTCTTC.

The V call is TRBV27, the J call TRBJ1-2, with 10 nucleotides matching TRBD1. CDR1 and CDR2 (germline): MNHEY, SMNVEV (reference sequence). V lost 2 bases and J lost 5; bases outside the gene matches: 8. The CDR3 spans 16 residues. The DNA of the CDR3 is TGTGCCAGCAGTTTAACCGGGACAGGGGTGCCATATGGCTACACCTTC. Translating it yields CASSLTGTGVPYGYTF.

The chain has TRBV7-8 and TRBJ2-5, with D maybe TRBD2 (6 bases). The CDR3 loop spans 15 amino acids. Germline V gene data show CDR1 as SGHVS and CDR2 as FQNEAQ. The V and J ends lost 2 bases and 1 base respectively, with 11 bases between them. CDR3 region: CASSLSGGIQETQYF. The CDR3 bases are TGTGCCAGCAGCTTAAGTGGCGGGATCCAAGAGACCCAGTACTTC. Looking up the rest from reference TRBV7-8 and TRBJ2-5 gives the full variable domain: GAGVSQSPRYKVAKRGQDVALRCDPISGHVSLFWYQQALGQGPEFLTYFQNEAQLDKSGLPSDRFFAERPEGSVSTLKIQRTQQEDSAVYLCASSLSGGIQETQYFGPGTRLLVL.

This clone was observed a handful of times. CDR3 coding DNA: TGTGCCAGCAGTGAGTGGAGCGGCTACGAGCAGTACTTC. This codes for CASSEWSGYEQYF. The rearrangement joins TRBV25-1 to TRBJ2-7, with D possibly matching TRBD2 (5 bases). Between the trimmed V and J ends, which lost 3 bases and 3 bases, there was a span of 9 bases. CDR1 and CDR2 from the germline V gene are MGHDK and SYGVNS. The CDR3 is made up of 13 amino acids.